The 27 T cell receptor beta chains given below trace back to one sample, sequenced in a study of shared clonotypes between healthy human individuals. TCRdb's copy holds only in-frame clones and misses some; the assay was immunoSEQ multiplex PCR. The sample has approximately 2.5 million clones, 80% to 95% seen once; the top ten hold about 0.38%. The sample was naive CD4+ T cells from PBMCs. The subset is: CD45RA+ positively selected. All receptors derive from a man aged 18 to 30 in good health. Some clones in this sample may be carry-over from other donors' samples.

This sequence joins TRBV5-1 and TRBJ1-1; 8 positions match TRBD1. This CDR3 contains 16 residues. Trimming took 4 bases from V and 0 from J; bases not matched to a gene: 8. Germline CDR1 and CDR2: SGHRS and YFSETQ. CDR3 sequence: CASSPGQGSMNTEAFF. CDR3 DNA sequence: TGCGCCAGCAGCCCTGGACAGGGTAGTATGAACACTGAAGCTTTCTTT.

The V and J genes are TRBV19 and TRBJ1-5; no clear D. V was trimmed by 2 bases and J by 0 bases, leaving 20 bases between them. The CDR3 consists of 19 residues. The V gene's germline CDR1 is LNHDA and CDR2 SQIVND (reference sequence). CDR3 amino acids: CASSIFSGLTHDSNQPQHF. The CDR3 nucleotides are TGTGCCAGTAGTATATTTTCGGGGTTGACACATGATAGCAATCAGCCCCAGCATTTT.

The chain carries TRBV5-1 and TRBJ2-2, with 7 positions matching TRBD2. Germline CDR1 is SGHRS and CDR2 is YFSETQ. The CDR3 is made up of 15 amino acids. J was trimmed by 7 bases and V by 1 base; bases with no gene match: 7. DNA of the CDR3: TGCGCCAGCAGCTTGTTTGCGGGAGCGGACGGGGAGCTGTTTTTT. This gives the protein CASSLFAGADGELFF. Looking up the rest from reference TRBV5-1 and TRBJ2-2 gives the full variable domain: KAGVTQTPRYLIKTRGQQVTLSCSPISGHRSVSWYQQTPGQGLQFLFEYFSETQRNKGNFPGRFSGRQFSNSRSEMNVSTLELGDSALYLCASSLFAGADGELFFGEGSRLTVL.

The chain uses TRBV5-1 and TRBJ1-3; D call uncertain. The V end was cut by 0 bases, the J end by 4 bases, with 5 bases between. The CDR3 has 13 amino acids. Germline V gene lookup returns CDR1 SGHRS and CDR2 YFSETQ. The CDR3 DNA is TGCGCCAGCAGCTTGGAGCAGGGAAACACCATATATTTT. It specifies CASSLEQGNTIYF.

This rearrangement joins TRBV29-1 to TRBJ1-2; TRBD1 matches 12 bases. The V segment lost 7 bases and the J segment 7 bases; nucleotides outside the gene matches: 7. Germline CDR1 SQVTM, CDR2 ANQGSEA. CDR3 length: 13 residues. The CDR3 DNA reads as TGCAGCGCTATGGGACAGGGGGCGCGTGGCTACACCTTC. Translation: CSAMGQGARGYTF. The full variable domain, its missing parts supplied by reference TRBV29-1 and TRBJ1-2, is SAVISQKPSRDICQRGTSLTIQCQVDSQVTMMFWYRQQPGQSLTLIATANQGSEATYESGFVIDKFPISRPNLTFSTLTVSNMSPEDSSIYLCSAMGQGARGYTFGSGTRLTVV.

V gene TRBV5-4 combines with J gene TRBJ1-2, with D perhaps matching TRBD1 (6 bases). V shed 4 bases and J shed 1 base, with 17 bases lying between them. Germline V gene sequence: CDR1 SGHNT, CDR2 YYREEE (reference sequence). The CDR3 is 16 residues long. The CDR3: CASSPTGGALNYGYTF. CDR3 in DNA: TGTGCCAGCAGCCCGACGGGGGGGGCGCTTAACTATGGCTACACCTTC.

The V gene is TRBV4-2, the J gene TRBJ2-5; D uncertain. TRBJ2-7 matches the DNA end more closely, so the J call is doubtful. Germline CDR1 LGHNA, CDR2 YNFKEQ. The CDR3 has 13 amino acids. The CDR3 nucleotides read TGTGCCAGCAGCCAAGATTTGACTCACGAGCAGTACTTC. Protein sequence: CASSQDLTHEQYF.

The chain has TRBV4-3 and TRBJ1-1; D is unclear. V was pared by 0 bases and J by 7 bases, with 18 bases between. CDR1 is LGHNA and CDR2 is YSLEER in the germline V gene. This CDR3 region has 16 residues. The DNA of the CDR3 is TGCGCCAGCAGCCAAGAGACTGGTTCCAGGCGTTATGAAGCTTTCTTT. Protein: CASSQETGSRRYEAFF.

V usage is TRBV7-9 and J usage is TRBJ2-1; TRBD2 agrees at 7 bases. In germline, CDR1 is SEHNR, CDR2 FQNEAQ (reference sequence). This CDR3 comprises 13 residues. V lost 5 bases to trimming and J lost 7 bases; unmatched junction nucleotides: 5. The CDR3 loop is CASSGAAGNEQFF. CDR3 sequence (DNA): TGTGCCAGCAGCGGAGCAGCGGGAAATGAGCAGTTCTTC.

This clone came up once. The gene calls are TRBV5-1 and TRBJ2-7; unclear D gene. Trimming took 2 bases from V and 1 from J, leaving 10 bases between them. This CDR3 has 14 amino acids. Germline values: CDR1 SGHRS, CDR2 YFSETQ. The CDR3, as DNA: TGCGCCAGCAGCTTAAAGCCCGCGTCCTACGAGCAGTACTTC. Translated, it gives CASSLKPASYEQYF.

The chain couples TRBV9 to TRBJ2-1; the D gene is possibly TRBD2 (6 bases). The CDR3 has 14 amino acids. The germline gives CDR1 SGDLS, CDR2 YYNGEE. The germline V and J ends were trimmed by 4 bases and 5 bases, with 13 bases remaining between them. The CDR3 sequence: CASSPGVADNEQFF. CDR3 sequence (DNA): TGTGCCAGCAGCCCCGGGGTAGCGGACAATGAGCAGTTCTTC. Full variable domain (rest looked up from reference TRBV9 and TRBJ2-1): DSGVTQTPKHLITATGQRVTLRCSPRSGDLSVYWYQQSLDQGLQFLIQYYNGEERAKGNILERFSAQQFPDLHSELNLSSLELGDSALYFCASSPGVADNEQFFGPGTRLTVL.

This clone has only one observation. The chain combines TRBV4-1 with TRBJ2-1; D is uncertain. Germline V gene lookup returns CDR1 MGHRA and CDR2 YSYEKL. The V and J ends lost 5 bases and 3 bases respectively, with 17 bases between them. The CDR3 has 16 residues. The CDR3 is CASSFRFDSGYNEQFF. The CDR3 DNA reads as TGCGCCAGCAGCTTCCGTTTTGATTCCGGCTACAATGAGCAGTTCTTC.

The table lists this clone with a count of one. Other DNA sequences in the same sample also yield this CDR3. Here the CDR3 reads CASSSAGVGGYTF. CDR3 nucleotides: TGTGCCAGCAGTTCCGCAGGGGTGGGGGGCTACACCTTC. V is TRBV28 and J is TRBJ1-2; D is perhaps TRBD1 (6 bases). This CDR3 is built from 13 residues. From germline, CDR1 is MDHEN and CDR2 SYDVKM. V was trimmed by 4 bases and J by 8 bases, leaving 14 bases between them.

CDR3 in DNA: TGTGCCAGCAGGGGAAGAAGGGGACTAAATTTCGTCGGCGAGCAGTACTTC. Amino acid sequence: CASRGRRGLNFVGEQYF. The chain uses TRBV28 and TRBJ2-7, with 7 bases that match TRBD2. The CDR3 spans 17 residues. With V trimmed by 6 bases and J by 6 bases, 20 bases remained unmatched. The germline V gene has CDR1 MDHEN and CDR2 SYDVKM. The full variable domain, rest sourced from reference TRBV28 and TRBJ2-7, is DVKVTQSSRYLVKRTGEKVFLECVQDMDHENMFWYRQDPGLGLRLIYFSYDVKMKEKGDIPEGYSVSREKKERFSLILESASTNQTSMYLCASRGRRGLNFVGEQYFGPGTRLTVT.

The chain links TRBV5-1 to TRBJ2-7, with TRBD2 matching over 12 bases. The CDR3 loop spans 17 amino acids. J lost 4 bases, V lost 4 bases, and 12 bases had no gene match. CDR1 SGHRS and CDR2 YFSETQ come from the germline V gene. The DNA for the CDR3 is TGCGCCAGCAGCCTGACTAGCGGGAGTTTGGGTTCATACGAGCAGTACTTC. This gives the protein CASSLTSGSLGSYEQYF.

The chain recombines TRBV4-3 with TRBJ1-1, with D perhaps TRBD1 (5 bases). V lost 5 bases, J lost 6 bases, and 16 bases lay in between. In germline, CDR1 is LGHNA, CDR2 YSLEER. The CDR3 runs to 14 residues. CDR3 residues: CASSAWQGESEAFF. In DNA form, the CDR3 reads TGCGCCAGCAGCGCGTGGCAGGGCGAGTCTGAAGCTTTCTTT.

The V and J genes are TRBV29-1 and TRBJ2-1; 12 bases are a match to TRBD2. V trimming: 4 bases; J trimming: 7 bases; junction bases outside the gene matches: 5. This CDR3 contains 14 residues. Per the germline V gene, CDR1 is SQVTM and CDR2 is ANQGSEA. The CDR3 sequence is CSVVSSGRGNEQFF. The CDR3 region has the DNA TGCAGCGTTGTTTCTAGCGGGAGGGGGAATGAGCAGTTCTTC.

The chain recombines TRBV6-5 with TRBJ1-2, with 8 bases lining up with TRBD1. V shed 5 bases and J 7 bases; nucleotides not matched to a gene: 9. Germline CDR1 MNHEY, CDR2 SVGAGI. The length of the CDR3 is 14 residues. The DNA of the CDR3 is TGTGCCAGCAGTCAGGACAGGGCCCCCGGTGGCTACACCTTC. This encodes CASSQDRAPGGYTF.

Note on this clone: Other DNA variants within this sample encode the same CDR3. The chain links TRBV6-1 to TRBJ1-5, with TRBD1 matching over 10 bases. The CDR3 spans 15 residues. CDR1 and CDR2 from the germline V gene are MNHNS and SASEGT. J lost 0 bases, V lost 6 bases, and 2 bases had no gene match. CDR3 nucleotide sequence: TGTGCCAGCAGCTGGACAGGGGGTAGCAATCAGCCCCAGCATTTT. As protein: CASSWTGGSNQPQHF.

The genes are TRBV11-3 and TRBJ2-2; D is perhaps TRBD1 (5 bases). The CDR3 length is 16 residues. V lost 0 bases to trimming and J lost 5 bases, with 13 bases between them. Germline CDR1 SGHNT, CDR2 YENEEA. This CDR3 reads CASSLDGAGRTGELFF. As DNA, the CDR3 is TGTGCCAGCAGCTTAGATGGGGCAGGGCGAACCGGGGAGCTGTTTTTT.

The V gene is TRBV5-8, the J gene TRBJ2-2; D ambiguous. CDR3 length equals 12 residues. Germline V gives CDR1 SGHTS, CDR2 YDEGEE. The V end lost 5 bases, the J end lost 6 bases, and 8 bases lay between the germline ends. Written as DNA, the CDR3 is TGTGCCAGCAGTCCGACACCCGGGGAGCTGTTTTTT. Amino acids: CASSPTPGELFF.

The rearrangement links TRBV5-4 to TRBJ1-1, with D uncertain. The CDR3 is made up of 13 amino acids. CDR1 and CDR2 (germline): SGHNT, YYREEE (reference sequence). V lost 4 bases, J lost 5 bases, and 12 bases lay in between. The CDR3 region has the DNA TGTGCCAGCAGCCTTGCGACTGATACTGAAGCTTTCTTT. It yields the protein CASSLATDTEAFF.

The rearrangement links TRBV5-1 to TRBJ2-3; 14 bases are shared with TRBD2. The CDR3 consists of 16 residues. Germline V gene data show CDR1 as SGHRS and CDR2 as YFSETQ. Trimming took 4 bases from V and 5 from J; bases not matched to a gene: 6. CDR3 coding DNA: TGCGCCAGCAGCCCAGGACTAGCGGGAGGACTAGATACGCAGTATTTT. Translating gives CASSPGLAGGLDTQYF.

V and J are TRBV28 and TRBJ2-3; no clear D gene. CDR1 MDHEN and CDR2 SYDVKM come from the germline V gene. The CDR3 sequence is 11 residues long. V dropped 5 bases and J dropped 11 bases, with 11 bases sitting between them. CDR3 coding DNA: TGTGCCAGCAGTAAAGGTTGGTGGCAGTATTTT. Translation gives CASSKGWWQYF.

This sequence joins TRBV5-4 and TRBJ2-3, with TRBD1 matching 8 bases. The length of the CDR3 is 13 residues. The V segment lost 5 bases and the J segment 6 bases; nucleotides outside the gene matches: 5. In germline, CDR1 is SGHNT, CDR2 YYREEE (reference sequence). CDR3 nucleotides: TGTGCCAGCAGTACCGACAGGGGTGATACGCAGTATTTT. It specifies CASSTDRGDTQYF.

CDR3 DNA sequence: TGTGCCAGCAGCCAAGATCTAGGGCTTGAGCAGTTCTTC. Protein: CASSQDLGLEQFF. The chain joins TRBV14 to TRBJ2-1; D remains unclear. CDR3 length: 13 amino acids. V gave up 0 bases and J gave up 9 bases, with 9 bases separating them. The germline gives CDR1 SGHDN, CDR2 FVKESK. The full variable domain, rest sourced from reference TRBV14 and TRBJ2-1, is EAGVTQFPSHSVIEKGQTVTLRCDPISGHDNLYWYRRVMGKEIKFLLHFVKESKQDESGMPNNRFLAERTGGTYSTLKVQPAELEDSGVYFCASSQDLGLEQFFGPGTRLTVL.

V and J are TRBV7-9 and TRBJ1-1, with D tentatively TRBD1 (6 bases). Germline V gene data show CDR1 as SEHNR and CDR2 as FQNEAQ (reference sequence). The V end lost 1 base, the J end lost 8 bases, and 8 bases lay between the germline ends. The CDR3 totals 12 residues. CDR3 residues: CASSLEGGEAFF. The CDR3 nucleotides read TGTGCCAGCAGCTTAGAGGGGGGCGAAGCTTTCTTT.